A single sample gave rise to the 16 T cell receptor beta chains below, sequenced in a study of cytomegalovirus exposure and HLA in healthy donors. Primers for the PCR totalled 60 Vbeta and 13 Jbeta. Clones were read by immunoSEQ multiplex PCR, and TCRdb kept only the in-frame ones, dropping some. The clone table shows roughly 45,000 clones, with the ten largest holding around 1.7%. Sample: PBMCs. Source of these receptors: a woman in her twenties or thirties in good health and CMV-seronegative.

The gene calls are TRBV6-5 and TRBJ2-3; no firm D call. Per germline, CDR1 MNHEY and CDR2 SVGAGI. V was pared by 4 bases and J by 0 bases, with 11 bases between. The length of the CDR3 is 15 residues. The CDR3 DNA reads TGTGCCAGCAGTTTTTCCCTCCGTAGCACAGATACGCAGTATTTT. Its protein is CASSFSLRSTDTQYF.

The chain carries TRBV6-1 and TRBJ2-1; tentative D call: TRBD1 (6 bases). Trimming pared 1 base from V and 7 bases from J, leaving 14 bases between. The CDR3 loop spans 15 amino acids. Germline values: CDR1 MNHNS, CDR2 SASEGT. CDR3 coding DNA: TGTGCCAGCAGTGAAGTGGTGCTCCAGGGGAATGAGCAGTTCTTC. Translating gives CASSEVVLQGNEQFF.

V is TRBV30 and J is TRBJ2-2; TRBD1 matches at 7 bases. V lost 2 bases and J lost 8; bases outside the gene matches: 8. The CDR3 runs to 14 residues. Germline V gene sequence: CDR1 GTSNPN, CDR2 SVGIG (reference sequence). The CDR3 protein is CAWSKNRGTGELFF. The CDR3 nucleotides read TGTGCCTGGAGTAAAAACAGGGGTACTGGGGAGCTGTTTTTT.

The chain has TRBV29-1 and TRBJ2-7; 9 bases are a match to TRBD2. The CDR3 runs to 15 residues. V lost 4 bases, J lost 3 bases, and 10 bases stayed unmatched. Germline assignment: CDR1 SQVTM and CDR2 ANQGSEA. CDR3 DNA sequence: TGCAGCGTTGCCCTAACACGTAGCGGGAGCTACGAGCAGTACTTC. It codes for CSVALTRSGSYEQYF.

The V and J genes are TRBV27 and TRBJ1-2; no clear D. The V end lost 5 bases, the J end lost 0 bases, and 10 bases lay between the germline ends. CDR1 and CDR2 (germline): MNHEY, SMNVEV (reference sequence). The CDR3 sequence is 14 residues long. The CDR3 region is CASSPAGANYGYTF. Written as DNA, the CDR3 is TGTGCCAGCAGTCCGGCGGGAGCTAACTATGGCTACACCTTC.

CDR3 amino acids: CASSPSNGEQFF. DNA of the CDR3: TGTGCCAGCAGCCCGTCTAACGGTGAGCAGTTCTTC. V gene TRBV7-3 combines with J gene TRBJ2-1; the D is unclear. The V end was cut by 5 bases, the J end by 9 bases, with 11 bases between. CDR3 size: 12 residues. Germline lookup yields CDR1 SGHTA and CDR2 FQGTGA.

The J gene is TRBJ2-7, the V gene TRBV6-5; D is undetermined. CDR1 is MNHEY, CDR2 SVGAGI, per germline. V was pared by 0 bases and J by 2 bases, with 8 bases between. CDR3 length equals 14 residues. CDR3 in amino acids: CASSYSIAAYEQYF. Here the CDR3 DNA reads TGTGCCAGCAGTTACTCGATAGCAGCCTACGAGCAGTACTTC.

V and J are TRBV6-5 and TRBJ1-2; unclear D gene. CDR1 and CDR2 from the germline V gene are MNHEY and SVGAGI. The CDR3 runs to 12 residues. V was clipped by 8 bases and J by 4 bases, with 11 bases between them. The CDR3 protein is CASSTEAYGYTF. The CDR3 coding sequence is TGTGCCAGCTCCACTGAGGCCTATGGCTACACCTTC.

CDR3 in DNA: TGTGCCAGCAGCCAGGGACAGGGGGCCAACAATGAGCAGTTCTTC. Translated, it gives CASSQGQGANNEQFF. The chain couples TRBV7-9 to TRBJ2-1; the match to TRBD1 covers 12 bases. CDR1 is SEHNR and CDR2 is FQNEAQ in the germline V gene (reference sequence). The CDR3 is 15 amino acids. V shed 5 bases and J 5 bases; nucleotides not matched to a gene: 4.

CDR3: CASSIQDFDRLTGNTIYF. The CDR3 nucleotides read TGCGCCAGCAGCATTCAAGACTTTGACAGGCTGACTGGAAACACCATATATTTT. V gene TRBV4-1 combines with J gene TRBJ1-3; tentatively, D is TRBD1 (6 bases). The germline V gene encodes CDR1 MGHRA and CDR2 YSYEKL. This CDR3 has 18 amino acids. The germline V and J ends were trimmed by 5 bases and 2 bases, with 22 bases remaining between them.

The CDR3 spells CATSLDSVGELFF. CDR3 nucleotide sequence: TGTGCCACCTCCCTAGACAGTGTCGGGGAGCTGTTTTTT. V usage is TRBV2 and J usage is TRBJ2-2; possible D gene TRBD1, 5 bases. Per the germline V gene, CDR1 is SNHLY and CDR2 is FYNNEI. V lost 10 bases to trimming and J lost 7 bases, with 16 bases between them. CDR3 length: 13 amino acids.

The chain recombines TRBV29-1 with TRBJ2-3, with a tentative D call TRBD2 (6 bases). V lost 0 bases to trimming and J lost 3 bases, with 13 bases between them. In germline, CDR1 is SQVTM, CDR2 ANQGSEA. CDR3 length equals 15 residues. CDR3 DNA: TGCAGCGTTGAAGATCTGGGGCGGGAAACAGATACGCAGTATTTT. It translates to CSVEDLGRETDTQYF.

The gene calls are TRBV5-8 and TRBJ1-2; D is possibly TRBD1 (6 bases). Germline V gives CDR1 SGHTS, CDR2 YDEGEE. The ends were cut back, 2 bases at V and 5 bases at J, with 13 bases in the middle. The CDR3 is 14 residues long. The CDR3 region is CASSFQQGPYGYTF. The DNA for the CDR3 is TGTGCCAGCAGCTTCCAACAGGGACCGTATGGCTACACCTTC.

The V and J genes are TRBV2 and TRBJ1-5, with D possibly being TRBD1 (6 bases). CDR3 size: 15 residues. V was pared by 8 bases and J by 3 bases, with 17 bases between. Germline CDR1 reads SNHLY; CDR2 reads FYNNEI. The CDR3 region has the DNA TGTGCCAGCTTGCTGAAGGACAGCCCCAATCAGCCCCAGCATTTT. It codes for CASLLKDSPNQPQHF.

This chain's CDR3 is CASTRQGEGLDYGYTF. In DNA, the CDR3 is TGTGCCAGCACCCGACAGGGGGAGGGCCTAGACTATGGCTACACCTTC. The rearrangement links TRBV18 to TRBJ1-2; TRBD1 agrees at 9 bases. Germline CDR1 and CDR2: KGHSH and LQKENI. The CDR3 sequence is 16 residues long. J lost 3 bases, V lost 8 bases, and 13 bases had no gene match.

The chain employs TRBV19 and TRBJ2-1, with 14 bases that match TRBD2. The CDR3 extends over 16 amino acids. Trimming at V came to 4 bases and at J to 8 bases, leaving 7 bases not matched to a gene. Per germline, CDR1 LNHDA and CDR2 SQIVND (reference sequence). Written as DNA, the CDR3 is TGTGCCAGTAGTAGGGGAGGGACTAGCGGGAGCCATGAGCAGTTCTTC. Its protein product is CASSRGGTSGSHEQFF.